Reported below is one T cell receptor (beta chain). The CDR3 has 15 amino acids. V shed 6 bases and J shed 5 bases, with 19 bases lying between them. Germline loops: CDR1 SGHAT, CDR2 FQNNGV. The data belong to a study of blood T cell repertoires in COVID-19. This table comes from immunoSEQ multiplex PCR, and its TCRdb copy is limited to in-frame clones, with some not included. The sample carries about 230,000 clones, around four fifths recorded once. The specimen sequenced was peripheral blood. The receptor's source is a woman between 65 and 79 years old with active or convalescent COVID-19. The V and J genes are TRBV11-2 and TRBJ2-5; D may be TRBD2 (6 bases). CDR3 region: CASSESGLPHETQYF. Here the CDR3 DNA reads TGTGCCAGCAGTGAATCGGGACTTCCTCACGAGACCCAGTACTTC.